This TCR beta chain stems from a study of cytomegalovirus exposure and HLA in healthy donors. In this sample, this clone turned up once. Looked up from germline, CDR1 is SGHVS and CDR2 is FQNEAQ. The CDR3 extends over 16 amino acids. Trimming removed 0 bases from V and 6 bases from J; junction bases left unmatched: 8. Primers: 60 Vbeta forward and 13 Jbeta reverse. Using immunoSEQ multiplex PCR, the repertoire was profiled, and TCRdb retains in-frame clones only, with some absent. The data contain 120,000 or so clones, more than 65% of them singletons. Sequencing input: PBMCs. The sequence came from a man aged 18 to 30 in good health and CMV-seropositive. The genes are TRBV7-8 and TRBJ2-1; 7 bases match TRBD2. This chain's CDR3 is CASSLAGTGGPNEQFF. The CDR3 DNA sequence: TGTGCCAGCAGCTTAGCGGGGACGGGGGGACCCAATGAGCAGTTCTTC.